These 22 T cell receptor beta chains originate from one sample sequenced in a study of OX40 agonist ivuxolimab in advanced cancers. The protocol was immunoSEQ multiplex PCR, while the TCRdb copy is restricted to in-frame clones and leaves out a portion. This table holds around 60,000 clones, approximately 80% found once. Sequences were derived from CD4+ or CD8+ T cells sorted from blood, sampled in a trial of the OX40 agonist ivuxolimab. The receptors come from an adult with an advanced solid tumor such as melanoma, head and neck, liver or kidney cancer.

V and J are TRBV6-5 and TRBJ2-7, with D unresolved. The CDR3 has 13 residues. Deletions cut 2 bases from V and 5 bases from J, with 10 bases between. Germline CDR1 MNHEY, CDR2 SVGAGI. The CDR3 bases are TGTGCCAGCAGTTACGGGTATTTAGACGAGCAGTACTTC. As protein: CASSYGYLDEQYF.

The CDR3 DNA is TGTGCCAGCAGCTTGGGCCAGGGTACTAATGAAAAACTGTTTTTT. Translating it yields CASSLGQGTNEKLFF. The chain employs TRBV5-4 and TRBJ1-4; tentatively, D is TRBD1 (5 bases). Between the trimmed V and J ends, which lost 0 bases and 2 bases, there was a span of 8 bases. Germline V CDR1 and CDR2: SGHNT, YYREEE (reference sequence). The CDR3 has 15 amino acids.

This clone appeared once. V is TRBV18 and J is TRBJ2-5; tentative D call: TRBD1 (6 bases). The V gene's germline CDR1 is KGHSH and CDR2 LQKENI. There are 13 residues in the CDR3. V was clipped by 5 bases and J by 1 base, with 8 bases between them. The CDR3 sequence is CASSRGSQETQYF. DNA for the CDR3: TGTGCCAGCTCAAGGGGGTCCCAAGAGACCCAGTACTTC. Filled out from reference TRBV18 and TRBJ2-5, the complete variable domain reads NAGVMQNPRHLVRRRGQEARLRCSPMKGHSHVYWYRQLPEEGLKFMVYLQKENIIDESGMPKERFSAEFPKEGPSILRIQQVVRGDSAAYFCASSRGSQETQYFGPGTRLLVL.

The chain links TRBV6-5 to TRBJ1-6; possibly TRBD1 for D (5 bases). CDR3 size: 14 residues. The germline V and J ends were trimmed by 2 bases and 7 bases, with 9 bases remaining between them. CDR1 and CDR2 from the germline V gene are MNHEY and SVGAGI. Here the CDR3 reads CASSYGGSNSPLHF. The DNA of the CDR3 is TGTGCCAGCAGTTACGGGGGGAGCAATTCACCCCTCCACTTT.

The chain is built from TRBV5-1 and TRBJ2-3; 7 bases map to TRBD1. Looked up from germline, CDR1 is SGHRS and CDR2 is YFSETQ. V shed 0 bases, J shed 0 bases, and the junction held 4 bases outside the gene matches. This CDR3 region has 16 residues. The CDR3 nucleotides read TGCGCCAGCAGCTTGGCCCGGGACAGCAGCACAGATACGCAGTATTTT. The encoded protein is CASSLARDSSTDTQYF. Supplemented by reference TRBV5-1 and TRBJ2-3, the full variable domain reads KAGVTQTPRYLIKTRGQQVTLSCSPISGHRSVSWYQQTPGQGLQFLFEYFSETQRNKGNFPGRFSGRQFSNSRSEMNVSTLELGDSALYLCASSLARDSSTDTQYFGPGTRLTVL.

CDR3: CASSRTSGSTDTQYF. As DNA, the CDR3 is TGTGCCAGCTCCAGGACTAGCGGTAGCACAGATACGCAGTATTTT. J is TRBJ2-3 and V is TRBV18, with TRBD2 matching over 10 bases. The CDR3 is 15 residues long. Per germline, CDR1 KGHSH and CDR2 LQKENI. With V trimmed by 6 bases and J by 0 bases, 3 bases remained unmatched.

The rearrangement uses TRBV13 and TRBJ2-3; D is perhaps TRBD2 (6 bases). Germline V CDR1 and CDR2: PRHDT, FYEKMQ (reference sequence). There are 15 residues in the CDR3. The V end lost 4 bases, the J end lost 5 bases, and 16 bases lay between the germline ends. As DNA, the CDR3 is TGTGCCAGCAGCTCGGAGGGGCGGGTAGGAGATACGCAGTATTTT. This gives the protein CASSSEGRVGDTQYF.

Only one count was recorded for this clone. The V call is TRBV7-9, the J call TRBJ2-7; D ambiguous. Trimming cost V 1 base and J 0 bases, with 7 bases left between them. This CDR3 region has 14 residues. Germline V CDR1 and CDR2: SEHNR, FQNEAQ (reference sequence). The CDR3 here is CASSLGLVSYEQYF. The DNA for the CDR3 is TGTGCCAGCAGCTTAGGACTCGTCTCCTACGAGCAGTACTTC.

This clone was seen once. The CDR3 DNA is TGTGCCAGCAGTGTAACTCCCACCATAGGAGATACGCAGTATTTT. As protein: CASSVTPTIGDTQYF. The chain couples TRBV6-4 to TRBJ2-3; D gene ambiguous. Trimming shortened V by 4 bases and J by 5 bases, and 16 bases separated the two germline ends. CDR1 MRHNA and CDR2 SNTAGT come from the germline V gene. The CDR3 covers 15 residues.

The chain links TRBV11-2 to TRBJ1-4; TRBD1 might be the D (5 bases). The CDR3 has 18 residues. The germline V and J ends were trimmed by 5 bases and 5 bases, with 24 bases remaining between them. The germline CDR1 and CDR2 sequences are SGHAT and FQNNGV. CDR3 amino acids: CASSPDPARDWVNEKLFF. The CDR3 DNA sequence: TGTGCCAGCAGCCCAGATCCCGCCCGGGACTGGGTGAATGAAAAACTGTTTTTT.

The chain carries TRBV7-3 and TRBJ2-2; TRBD2 is a possible D gene (6 bases). The germline V and J ends were trimmed by 4 bases and 7 bases, with 13 bases remaining between them. Per germline, CDR1 SGHTA and CDR2 FQGTGA. The length of the CDR3 is 14 residues. The chain's CDR3 is CASSWRALSGELFF. The CDR3 region has the DNA TGTGCCAGCAGCTGGAGGGCCTTGAGCGGGGAGCTGTTTTTT.

J is TRBJ1-5 and V is TRBV19; D remains unclear. Trimming removed 2 bases at V and 3 bases at J, with 11 bases between. The CDR3 has 15 residues. Looked up from germline, CDR1 is LNHDA and CDR2 is SQIVND (reference sequence). The CDR3, as DNA: TGTGCCAGTAGTATATATTGGGATATCAATCAGCCCCAGCATTTT. Protein: CASSIYWDINQPQHF. Combining the CDR3 with reference TRBV19 and TRBJ1-5 gives the whole variable domain DGGITQSPKYLFRKEGQNVTLSCEQNLNHDAMYWYRQDPGQGLRLIYYSQIVNDFQKGDIAEGYSVSREKKESFPLTVTSAQKNPTAFYLCASSIYWDINQPQHFGDGTRLSIL.

The chain employs TRBV29-1 and TRBJ2-4; TRBD2 matches 8 bases. The CDR3 loop spans 13 amino acids. Germline values: CDR1 SQVTM, CDR2 ANQGSEA. The ends lost 8 bases at V and 2 bases at J; junction bases unmatched: 5. The CDR3 protein is CSTAGGTKNIQYF. CDR3 in DNA: TGCAGCACCGCGGGGGGAACCAAAAACATTCAGTACTTC.

The V gene is TRBV7-2, the J gene TRBJ1-1; no firm D call. Trimming took off 1 base at V and 1 base at J, with 7 bases between the two ends. The V gene's germline CDR1 is SGHTA and CDR2 FQGNSA. This CDR3 is 14 amino acids long. The CDR3, as DNA: TGTGCCAGCAGCTTAGGGGCGGGGAACACTGAAGCTTTCTTT. Amino acid sequence: CASSLGAGNTEAFF. The entire variable domain, with the rest obtained from reference TRBV7-2 and TRBJ1-1, is as follows: GAGVSQSPSNKVTEKGKDVELRCDPISGHTALYWYRQSLGQGLEFLIYFQGNSAPDKSGLPSDRFSAERTGGSVSTLTIQRTQQEDSAVYLCASSLGAGNTEAFFGQGTRLTVV.

This sequence joins TRBV7-9 and TRBJ1-1; 8 nucleotides align to TRBD1. The CDR3 extends over 15 amino acids. The germline CDR1 and CDR2 sequences are SEHNR and FQNEAQ (reference sequence). Trimming took 5 bases from V and 4 from J; bases not matched to a gene: 9. The CDR3 is CASSQFGQGGTEAFF. In DNA, the CDR3 is TGTGCCAGCAGCCAGTTCGGACAGGGAGGCACTGAAGCTTTCTTT.

The J gene is TRBJ2-1, the V gene TRBV5-1; a weak D match, TRBD2 (5 bases). Germline V gene sequence: CDR1 SGHRS, CDR2 YFSETQ. This CDR3 has 14 residues. V lost 1 base to trimming and J lost 5 bases, with 10 bases between them. CDR3 sequence: CASSLNGVNNEQFF. DNA of the CDR3: TGCGCCAGCAGCTTGAACGGGGTAAACAATGAGCAGTTCTTC.

The chain links TRBV18 to TRBJ1-1; D not resolved. This CDR3 comprises 14 residues. The germline V gene has CDR1 KGHSH and CDR2 LQKENI. V was clipped by 0 bases and J by 11 bases, with 16 bases between them. CDR3 in amino acids: CASSPPTGSNSAFF. DNA of the CDR3: TGTGCCAGCTCACCACCAACGGGGTCCAATTCGGCTTTCTTT.

The rearrangement joins TRBV7-9 to TRBJ2-7, with D tentatively TRBD2 (5 bases). The V gene's germline CDR1 is SEHNR and CDR2 FQNEAQ (reference sequence). V lost 3 bases to trimming and J lost 2 bases, with 11 bases between them. This CDR3 has 14 amino acids. The CDR3 DNA reads as TGTGCCAGCAGCTTCACCGACGGGACCTACGAGCAGTACTTC. Amino acid sequence: CASSFTDGTYEQYF.

The chain employs TRBV15 and TRBJ1-5; D is ambiguous. The CDR3 extends over 15 amino acids. Trimming stripped 0 bases from V and 2 bases from J, with 8 bases between. Germline loops: CDR1 LNHNV, CDR2 YYDKDF (reference sequence). DNA of the CDR3: TGTGCCACCAGCAGAGATCCGTCAGGCAATCAGCCCCAGCATTTT. Translation gives CATSRDPSGNQPQHF.

This chain uses TRBV28 with TRBJ1-5; D is possibly TRBD1 (5 bases). The CDR3 sequence is 14 residues long. In germline, CDR1 is MDHEN, CDR2 SYDVKM. Trimming stripped 6 bases from V and 2 bases from J, with 11 bases between. The CDR3 reads CASRMGGGNQPQHF. The CDR3 nucleotides are TGTGCCAGCAGGATGGGAGGGGGCAATCAGCCCCAGCATTTT.

In its sample, this clone was seen once. The chain combines TRBV9 with TRBJ2-1; D may be TRBD1 or TRBD2 (5 bases each). This CDR3 contains 17 residues. The V end lost 5 bases, the J end lost 1 base, and 19 bases lay between the germline ends. Per the germline V gene, CDR1 is SGDLS and CDR2 is YYNGEE. In DNA form, the CDR3 reads TGTGCCAGCAGATCTACCCTCGGGGCGGATTCCTACAATGAGCAGTTCTTC. Its protein product is CASRSTLGADSYNEQFF.

This chain uses TRBV30 with TRBJ1-3; D is perhaps TRBD1 (5 bases). The V gene lost 2 bases and the J gene lost 2 bases, with 19 bases spanning the gap. Per germline, CDR1 GTSNPN and CDR2 SVGIG (reference sequence). This CDR3 region has 17 residues. In DNA form, the CDR3 reads TGTGCCTGGAGTCAACGGCCTGCAGGGCAAGCTGGAAACACCATATATTTT. Translation gives CAWSQRPAGQAGNTIYF.